This T cell receptor (beta chain) was recovered during a study of T-cell memory formation after mild COVID-19. Study observations and caveats: CD8+ contracting clones occupied EMRA, while CD4+ ones occupied mainly CM and EM.

Concerning this clonotype: What it recognizes is unknown.

This CDR3 contains 13 residues. The V and J ends lost 3 bases and 4 bases respectively, with 9 bases between them. Germline loops: CDR1 SNHLY, CDR2 FYNNEI. 5'RACE with constant-segment primers built TCRalpha and TCRbeta cDNA libraries with UMIs. TCRdb called the 5' RACE reads again in MiXCR, with one record for every CDR3 protein. Of fewer than 350,000 distinct CDR3 sequences in the sample, over 15% are singletons; the top ten hold 23%. The clonotype was recovered from a young man who had mild COVID-19 (a few samples of this study predate the infection). Cell type and time point are not known. Sequencing used PBMCs or a T cell subset sorted from them (not recorded which). This chain connects TRBV2 to TRBJ1-2, with a possible D match to TRBD1 (6 bases). The CDR3 is CASSEQGSYGYTF. Here the CDR3 DNA reads TGTGCCAGCAGTGAGCAGGGGTCCTATGGCTACACCTTC.